This T cell receptor (beta chain) is from a study of blood T cells in healthy people across ages. The use of a sample-barcoded 5' primer and a J-beta primer mix characterized a second PCR of about 6 to 11 cycles. Each CDR3 protein is one row after TCRdb ran MiXCR on the 5' RACE reads. The sample has over a million distinct CDR3 sequences, around 59% seen once. This CDR3 spans 15 amino acids. From germline, CDR1 is MNHNS and CDR2 SASEGT. The junction had 4 bases not matched to a gene; V was cut back by 2 bases and J by 3 bases. The receptor was derived from a man between 18 and 35 years old in good health. The V gene is TRBV6-1, the J gene TRBJ2-1; 7 nucleotides line up with TRBD2. Sequenced material: blood. The CDR3 DNA sequence: TGTGCCAGCAGTGAATGGCGGGAGAACTACAATGAGCAGTTCTTC. This codes for CASSEWRENYNEQFF.